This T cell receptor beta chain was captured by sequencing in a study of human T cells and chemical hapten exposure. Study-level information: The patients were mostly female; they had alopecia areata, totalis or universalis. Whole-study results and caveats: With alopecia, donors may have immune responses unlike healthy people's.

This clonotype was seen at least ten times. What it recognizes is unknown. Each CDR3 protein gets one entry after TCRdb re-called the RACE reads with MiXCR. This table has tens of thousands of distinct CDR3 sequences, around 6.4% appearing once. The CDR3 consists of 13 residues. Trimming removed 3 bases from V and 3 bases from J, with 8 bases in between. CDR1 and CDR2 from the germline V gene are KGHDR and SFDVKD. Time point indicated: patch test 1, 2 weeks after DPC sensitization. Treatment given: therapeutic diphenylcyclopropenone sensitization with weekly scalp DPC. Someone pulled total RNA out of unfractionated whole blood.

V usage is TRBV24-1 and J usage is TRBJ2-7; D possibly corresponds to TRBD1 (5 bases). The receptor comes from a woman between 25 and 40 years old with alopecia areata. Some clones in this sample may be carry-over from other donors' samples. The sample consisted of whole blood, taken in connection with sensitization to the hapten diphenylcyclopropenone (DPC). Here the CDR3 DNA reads TGTGCCACCAGTGATAGGGGCTACTACGAGCAGTACTTC. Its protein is CATSDRGYYEQYF.